This entry features one T cell receptor (beta chain) sequence. Its antigen is unknown. This specimen belongs to a study of a mutant IDH1 vaccine in newly diagnosed glioma. Specified time point: week 11, during vaccination. Vaccination used 300 ug of mutant IDH1 20-mer peptide per dose, with topical imiquimod. Profiled with immunoSEQ multiplex PCR; TCRdb holds only in-frame clones, not every one. This sample has 110,000 or so clones, with roughly 90% found just once. Germline V gives CDR1 MNHNY, CDR2 SVGAGI (reference sequence). The CDR3 has 11 amino acids. The V gene lost 6 bases and the J gene lost 3 bases, with 6 bases spanning the gap.

Material: PBMCs, obtained from a glioma patient whose treatment included an IDH1 peptide vaccine. The V call is TRBV6-6, the J call TRBJ2-7; no definite D call. This receptor was taken from a woman aged 45-60 years with glioma. The CDR3 sequence is CASRSSYEQYF. The CDR3 DNA reads TGTGCCAGCAGGAGTAGCTACGAGCAGTACTTC.